Below are 20 T cell receptor beta chains sequenced from a single sample in a study of cytomegalovirus exposure and HLA in healthy donors. The PCR used 60 Vbeta and 13 Jbeta primers. Clones were sequenced by immunoSEQ multiplex PCR, and TCRdb holds only the in-frame ones, with some missing. The sample contains 100,000 to 150,000 clones, less than 90% of which appear only once. Input material: PBMCs. The receptors here all came from a man between 18 and 29 years old in good health and CMV-seropositive.

For the CDR3, the DNA is TGCGCCAGCAGATCAAACAAAGAAGATACGCAGTATTTT. Amino acid sequence: CASRSNKEDTQYF. The V and J genes are TRBV5-1 and TRBJ2-3, with D uncertain. The germline CDR1 and CDR2 sequences are SGHRS and YFSETQ. The ends were cut back, 5 bases at V and 5 bases at J, with 12 bases in the middle. The CDR3 totals 13 residues.

The rearrangement joins TRBV27 to TRBJ1-5, with D perhaps matching TRBD1 (6 bases). V lost 6 bases to trimming and J lost 0 bases, with 12 bases between them. The germline CDR1 and CDR2 sequences are MNHEY and SMNVEV (reference sequence). The CDR3 sequence is 15 residues long. This chain's CDR3 is CASRSEQGSNQPQHF. CDR3 in DNA: TGTGCCAGCAGATCGGAACAGGGTAGCAATCAGCCCCAGCATTTT.

The genes are TRBV29-1 and TRBJ1-2, with a weak D call TRBD1 (5 bases). The CDR3 contains 13 residues. V gave up 5 bases and J gave up 4 bases, with 14 bases separating them. Germline V CDR1 and CDR2: SQVTM, ANQGSEA. The CDR3 protein is CSVSGTGGYGYTF. The DNA for the CDR3 is TGCAGCGTTTCCGGGACTGGAGGCTATGGCTACACCTTC.

This chain's CDR3 is CASTLAGSNTGELFF. CDR3 DNA sequence: TGTGCCAGCACCCTTGCGGGGTCGAACACCGGGGAGCTGTTTTTT. The genes are TRBV27 and TRBJ2-2; D is possibly TRBD2 (6 bases). Germline V lookup: CDR1 MNHEY, CDR2 SMNVEV (reference sequence). CDR3 length: 15 amino acids. The germline V and J ends were trimmed by 7 bases and 0 bases, with 12 bases remaining between them.

This clone was counted a few times. The J gene is TRBJ1-1, the V gene TRBV7-9, with 7 positions matching TRBD1. This CDR3 spans 16 amino acids. Per germline, CDR1 SEHNR and CDR2 FQNEAQ (reference sequence). V lost 5 bases and J lost 4; bases outside the gene matches: 13. CDR3 nucleotide sequence: TGTGCCAGCAGCCAAATACCACAGGGGTGGGGCACTGAAGCTTTCTTT. Its translation is CASSQIPQGWGTEAFF.

The rearrangement links TRBV25-1 to TRBJ1-4, with D possibly TRBD1 on 5 matching bases. Germline assignment: CDR1 MGHDK and CDR2 SYGVNS. The V gene lost 8 bases and the J gene lost 10 bases, with 8 bases spanning the gap. The CDR3 is 10 residues long. CDR3 loop: CASGGIKLFF. CDR3 nucleotide sequence: TGTGCCAGCGGGGGGATAAAACTGTTTTTT.

V gene TRBV5-3 combines with J gene TRBJ1-6; TRBD1 might be the D (5 bases). TRBV5-3 is reported as an ORF; its role is uncertain. CDR3 length equals 16 residues. V was shortened by 7 bases and J by 9 bases, with 23 bases between the two germline ends. The CDR3 bases are TGTGCCAGACCTCCTAGGGTGCGACAGAGAATTTCACCCCTCCACTTT. Its translation is CARPPRVRQRISPLHF.

This chain joins TRBV4-1 and TRBJ2-2; 11 nucleotides align to TRBD1. From germline, CDR1 is MGHRA and CDR2 YSYEKL. The CDR3 loop spans 19 amino acids. V shed 5 bases and J 0 bases; nucleotides not matched to a gene: 11. CDR3 sequence (DNA): TGCGCCAGCAGCGCAGGCGGACAGGGGGCGTCTCCGAACACCGGGGAGCTGTTTTTT. It specifies CASSAGGQGASPNTGELFF.

This clone turned up a few times. The J gene is TRBJ2-2, the V gene TRBV6-4; 8 nucleotides agree with TRBD1. V trimming: 4 bases; J trimming: 3 bases; junction bases outside the gene matches: 1. The CDR3 runs 14 residues. Germline loops: CDR1 MRHNA, CDR2 SNTAGT. CDR3 sequence: CASSATGDTGELFF. In DNA, the CDR3 is TGTGCCAGCAGTGCGACAGGGGACACCGGGGAGCTGTTTTTT.

The rearrangement joins TRBV9 to TRBJ2-2, with 8 bases matching TRBD2. Germline lookup yields CDR1 SGDLS and CDR2 YYNGEE. Unmatched junction bases numbered 14, after V lost 3 bases and J lost 7 bases. The CDR3 covers 17 residues. The CDR3 bases are TGTGCCAGCAGCGCGAACCGTGGCGGGGGGTTTGTCGGGGAGCTGTTTTTT. Protein product: CASSANRGGGFVGELFF.

This chain connects TRBV30 to TRBJ1-1, with a weak D call TRBD1 (5 bases). V was clipped by 3 bases and J by 7 bases, with 15 bases between them. The germline V gene has CDR1 GTSNPN and CDR2 SVGIG (reference sequence). CDR3 length equals 13 residues. CDR3 DNA sequence: TGTGCCTGGAGGGCCGCCTGGGGCGGTGAAGCTTTCTTT. Protein sequence: CAWRAAWGGEAFF.

The chain employs TRBV7-9 and TRBJ1-2, with 12 bases aligning to TRBD1. Germline V gene data show CDR1 as SEHNR and CDR2 as FQNEAQ (reference sequence). The CDR3 runs to 16 residues. Unmatched junction bases numbered 8, after V lost 5 bases and J lost 4 bases. The CDR3 bases are TGTGCCAGCAGCCGAGGGACAGGGGGCGATTCCTATGGCTACACCTTC. This encodes CASSRGTGGDSYGYTF.

This chain uses TRBV30 with TRBJ2-5, with 9 positions matching TRBD1. The ends lost 2 bases at V and 5 bases at J; junction bases unmatched: 9. Germline lookup yields CDR1 GTSNPN and CDR2 SVGIG (reference sequence). CDR3 length: 15 residues. CDR3: CAWSFTTGGAETQYF. CDR3 nucleotides: TGTGCCTGGAGTTTCACTACAGGGGGCGCGGAGACCCAGTACTTC.

The chain carries TRBV2 and TRBJ1-5; D is perhaps TRBD1 (5 bases). The CDR3 is 15 amino acids. Germline values: CDR1 SNHLY, CDR2 FYNNEI. V was shortened by 6 bases and J by 3 bases, with 15 bases between the two germline ends. CDR3 DNA sequence: TGTGCCAGCAGGCAAATACAGGTACCCAATCAGCCCCAGCATTTT. Its protein is CASRQIQVPNQPQHF.

This sequence joins TRBV19 and TRBJ1-2, with 8 bases matching TRBD1. The CDR3 extends over 15 amino acids. V lost 5 bases and J lost 0; bases outside the gene matches: 5. CDR1 and CDR2 (germline): LNHDA, SQIVND (reference sequence). CDR3 amino acids: CASSDRDRTNYGYTF. The CDR3 nucleotides read TGTGCCAGTAGTGACCGGGACAGGACTAACTATGGCTACACCTTC.

V usage is TRBV6-5 and J usage is TRBJ1-2; 7 bases are shared with TRBD1. V gave up 5 bases and J gave up 4 bases; unmatched junction bases: 10. Germline V CDR1 and CDR2: MNHEY, SVGAGI. The length of the CDR3 is 15 residues. DNA of the CDR3: TGTGCCAGCAGTCGGGACAGCTATTTCTCCTATGGCTACACCTTC. Its translation is CASSRDSYFSYGYTF.

The V gene is TRBV28, the J gene TRBJ1-4; 8 bases agree with TRBD1. The ends lost 4 bases at V and 5 bases at J; junction bases unmatched: 3. CDR3 length equals 14 residues. In germline, CDR1 is MDHEN, CDR2 SYDVKM. CDR3 nucleotide sequence: TGTGCCAGCAGTTCCGGGACAGGCAATGAAAAACTGTTTTTT. This gives the protein CASSSGTGNEKLFF.

The genes are TRBV5-1 and TRBJ2-2; 9 bases align to TRBD2. The CDR3 runs 17 residues. The trim removed 4 bases at V and 7 bases at J, leaving 14 bases unmatched. The germline gives CDR1 SGHRS, CDR2 YFSETQ. CDR3 in DNA: TGCGCCAGCAGCACCCCCCTCGGCGGGGGGGTAAACGGGGAGCTGTTTTTT. Protein sequence: CASSTPLGGGVNGELFF.

In the case of this clone: At the DNA level, this CDR3 is encoded by other sequences in the same sample as well. The V gene is TRBV7-9, the J gene TRBJ1-4; 7 nucleotides line up with TRBD1. Looked up from germline, CDR1 is SEHNR and CDR2 is FQNEAQ (reference sequence). The CDR3 covers 15 residues. Unmatched junction bases numbered 3, after V lost 5 bases and J lost 0 bases. This chain's CDR3 is CASSPGTATNEKLFF. The CDR3 nucleotides are TGTGCCAGCAGCCCGGGGACAGCAACTAATGAAAAACTGTTTTTT.

The V call is TRBV6-5, the J call TRBJ1-2; D uncertain. The CDR3 is 12 residues long. CDR1 is MNHEY and CDR2 is SVGAGI in the germline V gene. The ends were cut back, 7 bases at V and 7 bases at J, with 13 bases in the middle. The CDR3 bases are TGTGCCAGCAACCCTGGAGAGGGTGGCTACACCTTC. It translates to CASNPGEGGYTF.